One and the same sample provided the 14 T cell receptor beta chains below, sequenced in a study of control samples from healthy donors and cancer patients. The protocol was immunoSEQ multiplex PCR, while the TCRdb copy is restricted to in-frame clones and leaves out a portion. Seen here are around 76,000 clones, approximately 88% observed once, and the top ten hold approximately 9.8%. The sample taken for sequencing was PBMCs. These receptors originate from a woman in her forties or fifties with colorectal cancer.

The chain links TRBV30 to TRBJ1-2; no definite D call. V was clipped by 4 bases and J by 6 bases, with 12 bases between them. The CDR3 runs 12 residues. Germline values: CDR1 GTSNPN, CDR2 SVGIG (reference sequence). The CDR3 loop is CAWTLDLNGYTF. The CDR3 DNA follows: TGTGCCTGGACCCTCGACTTGAATGGCTACACCTTC.

The chain couples TRBV27 to TRBJ2-7; D not certain. Looked up from germline, CDR1 is MNHEY and CDR2 is SMNVEV (reference sequence). Trimming removed 2 bases from V and 0 bases from J, with 8 bases in between. The CDR3 contains 14 residues. The CDR3 reads CASSLTAYSYEQYV. The CDR3, as DNA: TGTGCCAGCAGTTTAACAGCTTACTCCTACGAGCAGTACGTC.

The rearrangement links TRBV4-2 to TRBJ2-1, with D perhaps TRBD1 or TRBD2 (6 bases each). Trimming took off 0 bases at V and 0 bases at J, with 18 bases between the two ends. This CDR3 is built from 19 residues. Germline values: CDR1 LGHNA, CDR2 YNFKEQ. The CDR3 loop reads CASSQDLGGMRGSYNEQFF. DNA of the CDR3: TGTGCCAGCAGCCAAGATTTGGGGGGCATGAGAGGCTCCTACAATGAGCAGTTCTTC.

This clone was detected only a few times. The chain couples TRBV9 to TRBJ1-6; D gene uncertain. With 0 bases removed from V and 4 bases from J, the gap between germline ends came to 8 bases. Per germline, CDR1 SGDLS and CDR2 YYNGEE. The CDR3 runs 15 residues. CDR3 coding DNA: TGTGCCAGCAGCGTAGAGGGAGGGTATAATTCACCCCTCCACTTT. Residues: CASSVEGGYNSPLHF. Combining the CDR3 with reference TRBV9 and TRBJ1-6 gives the whole variable domain DSGVTQTPKHLITATGQRVTLRCSPRSGDLSVYWYQQSLDQGLQFLIQYYNGEERAKGNILERFSAQQFPDLHSELNLSSLELGDSALYFCASSVEGGYNSPLHFGNGTRLTVT.

Comments on this clone: Other DNA sequences in this sample translate to the same CDR3. The J gene is TRBJ2-2, the V gene TRBV7-9; D possibly corresponds to TRBD1 (5 bases). Germline V gives CDR1 SEHNR, CDR2 FQNEAQ (reference sequence). The CDR3 has 15 residues. Trimming removed 5 bases from V and 4 bases from J, with 14 bases in between. The CDR3 sequence is CASSPTGLGTGELFF. Here the CDR3 DNA reads TGTGCCAGCAGCCCAACAGGTCTGGGCACCGGGGAGCTGTTTTTT.

CDR3 in DNA: TGCGCCAGCAGCCAAGGTGCACCCGGGGGGGCTGGAAACACCATATATTTT. Translated: CASSQGAPGGAGNTIYF. The chain joins TRBV4-1 to TRBJ1-3; weak D call: TRBD1 (5 bases). Germline V gene lookup returns CDR1 MGHRA and CDR2 YSYEKL. The V end was cut by 1 base, the J end by 2 bases, with 15 bases between. There are 17 residues in the CDR3.

In its sample, this clone was seen once. The sample has other DNA sequences that encode this CDR3 too. The chain joins TRBV12-3 or TRBV12-4 to TRBJ2-7; tentative D call: TRBD2 (6 bases). The germline V and J ends were trimmed by 0 bases and 4 bases, with 7 bases remaining between them. The CDR3 is 13 amino acids. The CDR3 spells CASSLAGGYEQYV. The CDR3 DNA sequence: TGTGCCAGCAGTTTAGCGGGGGGATACGAGCAGTACGTC.

This clone was detected once. V and J are TRBV7-8 and TRBJ1-5; D perhaps matches TRBD1 (5 bases). The CDR3 contains 14 residues. Trimming left V 5 bases short and J 1 base short, with 9 bases between. The germline gives CDR1 SGHVS, CDR2 FQNEAQ. This chain's CDR3 is CASSQQESNQPQHF. DNA of the CDR3: TGTGCCAGCAGCCAACAGGAGAGCAATCAGCCCCAGCATTTT.

This clone appeared a few times. This chain connects TRBV5-1 to TRBJ2-1; 8 nucleotides align to TRBD2. The J segment lost 3 bases and the V segment lost 5 bases, leaving 1 base of the junction unmatched. The V gene's germline CDR1 is SGHRS and CDR2 YFSETQ. The CDR3 totals 13 residues. CDR3 sequence (DNA): TGCGCCAGCAGACTAGCGGACTACAATGAGCAGTTCTTC. Its protein product is CASRLADYNEQFF.

Points on this clone: An end of the junction does not agree with germline; a read error may underlie this. This sequence joins TRBV14 and TRBJ2-5, with 13 bases matching TRBD2. Germline CDR1 SGHDN, CDR2 FVKESK. The CDR3 sequence is 17 residues long. CDR3 amino acids: CAGSQEGPGLAGETQYF. CDR3 bases: TGTGCCGGCAGCCAAGAGGGGCCGGGACTAGCGGGGGAGACCCAGTACTTC.

The chain has TRBV6-5 and TRBJ2-7; 12 nucleotides align to TRBD1. CDR1 and CDR2 (germline): MNHEY, SVGAGI. The CDR3 runs to 14 residues. Here the CDR3 DNA reads TGTGCTATAACCCAGGGACAGGGGGCGGACGAGCAGTACGTC. This codes for CAITQGQGADEQYV.

The chain employs TRBV7-2 and TRBJ1-2, with TRBD1 matching 9 bases. The CDR3 has 15 residues. The germline gives CDR1 SGHTA, CDR2 FQGNSA. V was pared by 3 bases and J by 4 bases, with 6 bases of the junction left unmatched. The CDR3 loop reads CASSLTGGGSYGYTF. Here the CDR3 DNA reads TGTGCCAGCAGCTTGACAGGGGGTGGGAGCTATGGCTACACCTTC.

This clone was seen only a few times. V gene TRBV10-3 combines with J gene TRBJ1-1, with TRBD1 identical over 8 bases. CDR3 length equals 13 residues. Germline V CDR1 and CDR2: ENHRY, SYGVKD. V was pared by 6 bases and J by 4 bases, with 4 bases of the junction left unmatched. The DNA for the CDR3 is TGTGCCATCAGGACAGACAGGGGCACTGAAGCTTTCTTT. Residues: CAIRTDRGTEAFF.

This clone has a single count. V usage is TRBV5-1 and J usage is TRBJ2-5; the D gene is possibly TRBD2 (5 bases). Deletions cut 2 bases from V and 3 bases from J, with 8 bases between. Germline CDR1 and CDR2: SGHRS and YFSETQ. The CDR3 extends over 13 amino acids. Here the CDR3 DNA reads TGCGCCAGCAGCTTCGAGGGTGAAGAGACCCAGTACTTC. Protein product: CASSFEGEETQYF.